One and the same sample provided the 15 T cell receptor beta chains below, sequenced in a study of early T cells in non-severe SARS-CoV-2 infection. MiXCR was run by TCRdb on the 5' RACE reads, yielding one entry per CDR3 protein. The table lists 30,000 to 45,000 distinct CDR3 sequences, roughly 4.2% of them singletons. The specimen sequenced was whole blood. The receptors derive from an adult who was a healthcare worker with PCR-confirmed SARS-CoV-2 infection or an uninfected control (not recorded which).

This clonotype has at least ten counts. The gene calls are TRBV7-9 and TRBJ2-3, with 11 bases that match TRBD2. Germline V gene lookup returns CDR1 SEHNR and CDR2 FQNEAQ (reference sequence). This CDR3 is built from 16 residues. V lost 4 bases and J lost 4; bases outside the gene matches: 7. The CDR3 DNA follows: TGTGCCAGCAGCTCGTCCTCTAGCGGGGGGTCAGATACGCAGTATTTT. The encoded protein is CASSSSSSGGSDTQYF.

This clonotype was seen ten or more times. The chain recombines TRBV6-2 or TRBV6-3 with TRBJ2-7; D may be TRBD1 or TRBD2 (5 bases each). There are 14 residues in the CDR3. Trimming removed 2 bases from V and 2 bases from J, with 10 bases in between. Germline lookup yields CDR1 MNHEY and CDR2 SVGEGT. This CDR3 is CASSYGGNPYEQYF. As DNA, the CDR3 is TGTGCCAGCAGTTACGGGGGAAATCCCTACGAGCAGTACTTC.

This clonotype was counted many times. V and J are TRBV28 and TRBJ1-5, with D perhaps TRBD1 (6 bases). The CDR3 is 16 amino acids. Deletions cut 4 bases from V and 4 bases from J, with 17 bases between. CDR1 is MDHEN, CDR2 SYDVKM, per germline. CDR3 amino acids: CASSWGAGAGNQPQHF. Written as DNA, the CDR3 is TGTGCCAGCAGTTGGGGGGCCGGGGCAGGAAATCAGCCCCAGCATTTT. The whole variable domain, remainder taken from reference TRBV28 and TRBJ1-5, is DVKVTQSSRYLVKRTGEKVFLECVQDMDHENMFWYRQDPGLGLRLIYFSYDVKMKEKGDIPEGYSVSREKKERFSLILESASTNQTSMYLCASSWGAGAGNQPQHFGDGTRLSIL.

In its sample, this clonotype was seen many times. V is TRBV25-1 and J is TRBJ2-6; a weak D match, TRBD1 (5 bases). This CDR3 comprises 16 residues. Germline CDR1 and CDR2: MGHDK and SYGVNS. V lost 1 base to trimming and J lost 0 bases, with 7 bases between them. The CDR3 loop reads CASSEWTLSGANVLTF. The CDR3 nucleotides are TGTGCCAGCAGTGAATGGACACTCTCTGGGGCCAACGTCCTGACTTTC.

This clonotype was seen repeatedly, ten times or more. This chain connects TRBV6-1 to TRBJ2-3, with 10 bases matching TRBD2. The germline V gene has CDR1 MNHNS and CDR2 SASEGT. V gave up 6 bases and J gave up 1 base; unmatched junction bases: 4. The CDR3 runs 15 residues. In DNA form, the CDR3 reads TGTGCCAGCAGCCTAGGACTAGCGGGCACAGATACGCAGTATTTT. It encodes CASSLGLAGTDTQYF.

There are many counts of this clonotype. The genes are TRBV6-5 and TRBJ1-1, with D perhaps TRBD1 (5 bases). Germline V gives CDR1 MNHEY, CDR2 SVGAGI. This CDR3 has 12 residues. The V end was cut by 6 bases, the J end by 9 bases, with 14 bases between. The CDR3 spells CASRRDRQKAFF. As DNA, the CDR3 is TGTGCCAGCAGACGGGACCGGCAAAAAGCTTTCTTT.

This clonotype has a count of ten or more. This chain connects TRBV5-1 to TRBJ2-1; 7 bases align to TRBD1. V was pared by 4 bases and J by 3 bases, with 1 base of the junction left unmatched. CDR1 is SGHRS and CDR2 is YFSETQ in the germline V gene. The CDR3 consists of 13 residues. The CDR3: CASSRDSYNEQFF. The CDR3 region has the DNA TGCGCCAGCAGCAGGGACAGCTACAATGAGCAGTTCTTC. The variable domain in full, completed from reference TRBV5-1 and TRBJ2-1, reads KAGVTQTPRYLIKTRGQQVTLSCSPISGHRSVSWYQQTPGQGLQFLFEYFSETQRNKGNFPGRFSGRQFSNSRSEMNVSTLELGDSALYLCASSRDSYNEQFFGPGTRLTVL.

The chain employs TRBV11-3 and TRBJ1-1; D is unresolved. Trimming took 0 bases from V and 11 from J, leaving 19 bases between them. The CDR3 extends over 15 amino acids. CDR1 and CDR2 (germline): SGHNT, YENEEA. CDR3 in amino acids: CASSLDRGLPSYAFF. The DNA of the CDR3 is TGTGCCAGCAGCTTAGATCGAGGACTCCCGTCTTACGCTTTCTTT.

At least ten counts were recorded for this clonotype. The rearrangement joins TRBV7-6 to TRBJ2-2, with D possibly TRBD1 on 5 matching bases. The V and J ends lost 0 bases and 5 bases respectively, with 10 bases between them. The CDR3 totals 15 residues. Germline V gene data show CDR1 as SGHVS and CDR2 as FNYEAQ. The CDR3 sequence is CASSLARRQTGELFF. The CDR3 DNA reads as TGTGCCAGCAGCTTAGCGAGGAGACAGACCGGGGAGCTGTTTTTT.

Many counts were recorded for this clonotype. V and J are TRBV12-3 or TRBV12-4 and TRBJ1-1, with a weak D call TRBD1 (6 bases). The CDR3 has 17 residues. The germline V and J ends were trimmed by 6 bases and 5 bases, with 25 bases remaining between them. The CDR3 bases are TGTGCCAGCAGGTCCCTCAGGGGCATAGGGGGAGGGACTGAAGCTTTCTTT. Residues: CASRSLRGIGGGTEAFF.

This clonotype was seen more than once but under ten times. The J gene is TRBJ2-7, the V gene TRBV7-8; D may be TRBD1 or TRBD2 (6 bases each). The CDR3 runs to 15 residues. V lost 1 base and J 2 bases, leaving 12 bases between the germline ends. Germline values: CDR1 SGHVS, CDR2 FQNEAQ. CDR3 region: CASSLEGGRAYEQYF. The CDR3 DNA reads TGTGCCAGCAGCTTAGAAGGGGGGCGGGCCTACGAGCAGTACTTC. Full variable domain (remainder filled in from reference TRBV7-8 and TRBJ2-7): GAGVSQSPRYKVAKRGQDVALRCDPISGHVSLFWYQQALGQGPEFLTYFQNEAQLDKSGLPSDRFFAERPEGSVSTLKIQRTQQEDSAVYLCASSLEGGRAYEQYFGPGTRLTVT.

The chain is built from TRBV12-3 or TRBV12-4 and TRBJ1-2; TRBD1 matches at 8 bases. Trimming at V came to 5 bases and at J to 5 bases, leaving 4 bases not matched to a gene. The CDR3 totals 13 residues. The CDR3 is CASSGQGYYGYTF. CDR3 nucleotides: TGTGCCAGCAGTGGACAGGGCTATTATGGCTACACCTTC.

This clonotype was recorded many times. The chain links TRBV29-1 to TRBJ1-1; 7 nucleotides match TRBD1. V gave up 6 bases and J gave up 4 bases; unmatched junction bases: 8. CDR1 SQVTM and CDR2 ANQGSEA come from the germline V gene. The CDR3 runs to 13 residues. DNA of the CDR3: TGCAGCGTCTCGACAGGGTCGGGCACTGAAGCTTTCTTT. Translating gives CSVSTGSGTEAFF.

This clonotype occurred many times. The V and J genes are TRBV11-2 and TRBJ2-3, with a possible D match to TRBD1 (6 bases). Germline V lookup: CDR1 SGHAT, CDR2 FQNNGV. CDR3 length equals 15 residues. Trimming left V 3 bases short and J 0 bases short, with 10 bases between. The CDR3 sequence is CASSFGDTSTDTQYF. The DNA for the CDR3 is TGTGCCAGCAGCTTCGGGGACACGAGCACAGATACGCAGTATTTT. The full variable domain, in which reference TRBV11-2 and TRBJ2-3 provide the parts outside the CDR3, is EAGVAQSPRYKIIEKRQSVAFWCNPISGHATLYWYQQILGQGPKLLIQFQNNGVVDDSQLPKDRFSAERLKGVDSTLKIQPAKLEDSAVYLCASSFGDTSTDTQYFGPGTRLTVL.

This clonotype has ten or more counts. The J gene is TRBJ1-2, the V gene TRBV7-9; D is unclear. This CDR3 is 11 amino acids long. Germline V gene lookup returns CDR1 SEHNR and CDR2 FQNEAQ (reference sequence). V was pared by 5 bases and J by 12 bases, with 13 bases between. CDR3 bases: TGTGCCAGCAGCGCTGGACGGAGCGACACCTTC. Protein product: CASSAGRSDTF.